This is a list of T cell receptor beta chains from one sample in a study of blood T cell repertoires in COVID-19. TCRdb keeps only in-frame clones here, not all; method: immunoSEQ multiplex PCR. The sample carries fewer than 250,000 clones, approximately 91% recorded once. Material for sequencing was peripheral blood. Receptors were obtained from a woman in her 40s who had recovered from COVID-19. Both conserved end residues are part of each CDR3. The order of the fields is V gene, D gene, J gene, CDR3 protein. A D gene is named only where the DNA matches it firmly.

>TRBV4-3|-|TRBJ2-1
CASSQEADNSYNEQFF
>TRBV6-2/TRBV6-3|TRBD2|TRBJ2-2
CASSYLSGGTGELFF
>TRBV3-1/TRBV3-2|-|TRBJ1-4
CASSRRGEKLFF
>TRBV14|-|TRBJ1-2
CASSPTGSYGYTF
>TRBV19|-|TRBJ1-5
CASSQAAGQPQHF
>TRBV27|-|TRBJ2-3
CASSLPGFGDTQYF
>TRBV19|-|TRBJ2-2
CASRAGTNTGELFF
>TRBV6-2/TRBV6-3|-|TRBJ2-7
CASSLGGDEQYF
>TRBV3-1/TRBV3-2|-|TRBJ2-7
CASNAGDLAKEQYF
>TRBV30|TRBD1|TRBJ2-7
CAWSRGTGDVEQYF
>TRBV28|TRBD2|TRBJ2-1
CASSVGTSAYNEQFF
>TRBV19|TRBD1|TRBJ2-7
CASSLPDRGPYEQYF
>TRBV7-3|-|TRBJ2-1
CASSASGSSYNEQFF
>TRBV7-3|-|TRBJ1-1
CASSPWGGEINTEAFF
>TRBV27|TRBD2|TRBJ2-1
CASSPWTSGNEQFF
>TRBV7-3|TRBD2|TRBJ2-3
CASSLQPGLAVDTQYF
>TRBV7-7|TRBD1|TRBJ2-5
CASSWDREETQYF
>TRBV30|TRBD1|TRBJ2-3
CAWRDAQGADTQYF
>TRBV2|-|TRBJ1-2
CASSRTDIPDGYTF
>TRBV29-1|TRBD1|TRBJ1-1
CSVDRTGGSEAFF
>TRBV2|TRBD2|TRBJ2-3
CASRDGLAGAADTQYF
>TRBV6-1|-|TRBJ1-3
CASSETGDSGNTIYF
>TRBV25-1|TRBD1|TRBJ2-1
CASSELTRDRDEQFF
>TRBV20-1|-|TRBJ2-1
CSASITSGNEQFF
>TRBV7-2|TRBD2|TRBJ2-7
CASSLDGGSRNEQYF
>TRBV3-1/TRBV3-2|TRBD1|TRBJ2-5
CASSPGTGGEETQYF
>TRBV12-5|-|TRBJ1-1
CASGEVVKEAFF
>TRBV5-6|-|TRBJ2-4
CASSSSMWGAKNIQYF